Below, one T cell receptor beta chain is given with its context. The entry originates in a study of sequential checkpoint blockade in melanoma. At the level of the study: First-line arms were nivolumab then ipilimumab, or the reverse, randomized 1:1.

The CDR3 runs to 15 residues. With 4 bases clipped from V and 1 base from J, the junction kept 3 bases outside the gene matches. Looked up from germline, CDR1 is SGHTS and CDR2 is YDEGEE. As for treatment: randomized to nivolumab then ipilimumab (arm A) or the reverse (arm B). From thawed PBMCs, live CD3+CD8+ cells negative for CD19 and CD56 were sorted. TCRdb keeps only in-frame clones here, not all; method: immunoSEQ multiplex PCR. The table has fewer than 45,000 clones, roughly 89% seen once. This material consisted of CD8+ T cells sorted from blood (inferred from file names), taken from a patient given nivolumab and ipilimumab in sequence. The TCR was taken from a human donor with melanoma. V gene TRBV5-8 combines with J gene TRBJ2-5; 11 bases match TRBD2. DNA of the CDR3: TGTGCCAGCAGCCCCGGGACTAGCGGCCAAGAGACCCAGTACTTC. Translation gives CASSPGTSGQETQYF.